A single sample gave rise to the 5 T cell receptor beta chains below, sequenced in a study of cytomegalovirus exposure and HLA in healthy donors. The PCR contained 60 Vbeta and 13 Jbeta primers. Data came from immunoSEQ multiplex PCR; TCRdb stores just in-frame clones and leaves some out. Seen here are about 70,000 clones, around 68% observed once, and the top ten hold 9.5% to 12%. Specimen: PBMCs. The receptors derive from a woman aged 25 to 39 in good health and CMV-seronegative.

The rearrangement uses TRBV11-1 and TRBJ1-2; the match to TRBD1 covers 10 bases. V was clipped by 4 bases and J by 7 bases; unmatched bases: 9. The length of the CDR3 is 15 residues. Germline V gene lookup returns CDR1 SGHAT and CDR2 FQDESV (reference sequence). CDR3 DNA: TGTGCCAGCAGCTCCCCGGGACAGGGGACGGGTGGCTACACCTTC. Translated, it gives CASSSPGQGTGGYTF. Full variable domain (remainder filled in from reference TRBV11-1 and TRBJ1-2): EAEVAQSPRYKITEKSQAVAFWCDPISGHATLYWYRQILGQGPELLVQFQDESVVDDSQLPKDRFSAERLKGVDSTLKIQPAELGDSAMYLCASSSPGQGTGGYTFGSGTRLTVV.

V usage is TRBV4-1 and J usage is TRBJ2-3; possible D gene TRBD2, 7 bases. Germline CDR1 and CDR2: MGHRA and YSYEKL. With 4 bases removed from V and 6 bases from J, the gap between germline ends came to 20 bases. The length of the CDR3 is 16 residues. CDR3: CASSPTPGGRVDTQYF. The CDR3 nucleotides read TGCGCCAGCAGCCCTACCCCGGGGGGCCGGGTTGATACGCAGTATTTT.

CDR3 region: CASSWTGFRETQYF. For the CDR3, the DNA is TGTGCCAGCAGTTGGACGGGGTTTCGAGAGACCCAGTACTTC. V and J are TRBV6-5 and TRBJ2-5, with D possibly TRBD2 on 5 matching bases. Germline V lookup: CDR1 MNHEY, CDR2 SVGAGI. With 4 bases removed from V and 4 bases from J, the gap between germline ends came to 13 bases. The CDR3 contains 14 residues.

A few counts support this clone. The CDR3 nucleotides are TGTGCCAGCTCACGACAGGGATACAATGAGCAGTTCTTC. Its translation: CASSRQGYNEQFF. This chain joins TRBV18 and TRBJ2-1; 7 bases map to TRBD1. The junction had 1 base not matched to a gene; V was cut back by 4 bases and J by 4 bases. The CDR3 extends over 13 amino acids. From germline, CDR1 is KGHSH and CDR2 LQKENI.

CDR3 nucleotide sequence: TGTGCCAGCAGTGATGTCCCGGGGGAGCAGTACTTC. Amino acid sequence: CASSDVPGEQYF. The chain employs TRBV2 and TRBJ2-7; a possible D gene is TRBD2 (5 bases). Per the germline V gene, CDR1 is SNHLY and CDR2 is FYNNEI. This CDR3 comprises 12 residues. The V end lost 3 bases, the J end lost 7 bases, and 10 bases lay between the germline ends.